The 27 T cell receptor beta chains below were found in one sample sequenced in a study of OX40 agonist ivuxolimab in advanced cancers. Repertoires were generated with immunoSEQ multiplex PCR, while TCRdb's copy carries only in-frame clones and drops some. Altogether about 34,000 clones are present, around nine tenths being singletons, with the ten largest covering 4% to 5%. The specimen was CD4+ or CD8+ T cells sorted from blood, collected in a trial of the OX40 agonist ivuxolimab. All receptors come from an adult with an advanced solid tumor such as melanoma, head and neck, liver or kidney cancer.

This sequence joins TRBV4-3 and TRBJ1-2; D may be TRBD1 (5 bases). Germline-derived CDR1 and CDR2 are LGHNA and YSLEER. The CDR3 is made up of 14 amino acids. V lost 0 bases and J lost 8, with 13 bases in between. CDR3 amino acids: CASSQDGRVDGYTF. The DNA of the CDR3 is TGCGCCAGCAGCCAAGATGGCAGGGTGGACGGCTACACCTTC.

V gene TRBV10-3 combines with J gene TRBJ2-1; TRBD2 agrees at 7 bases. The CDR3 has 15 residues. J was trimmed by 7 bases and V by 5 bases; bases with no gene match: 11. Germline CDR1 is ENHRY and CDR2 is SYGVKD. CDR3 bases: TGTGCCATCAGTCAAAGCGGGATCGCGGGGAATGAGCAGTTCTTC. Translating gives CAISQSGIAGNEQFF.

The rearrangement uses TRBV6-1 and TRBJ2-5; possibly TRBD1 or TRBD2 for D (5 bases each). The germline CDR1 and CDR2 sequences are MNHNS and SASEGT. V was clipped by 4 bases and J by 7 bases, with 25 bases between them. The CDR3 sequence is 17 residues long. In DNA form, the CDR3 reads TGTGCCAGCAGTGCCAACAAGGACAAGTGGGGGTCGGCGACCCAGTACTTC. Translation gives CASSANKDKWGSATQYF.

V and J are TRBV7-9 and TRBJ2-5; unclear D gene. Trimming removed 5 bases from V and 2 bases from J, with 3 bases in between. The germline V gene encodes CDR1 SEHNR and CDR2 FQNEAQ (reference sequence). This CDR3 has 11 amino acids. CDR3 in amino acids: CASSNQETQYF. The CDR3 region has the DNA TGTGCCAGCAGCAATCAAGAGACCCAGTACTTC.

For the CDR3, the DNA is TGCAGCGTTGGTCGGGAGGGCCAACCAGATACGCAGTATTTT. Encoded protein: CSVGREGQPDTQYF. J is TRBJ2-3 and V is TRBV29-1; 8 bases map to TRBD2. V was clipped by 4 bases and J by 4 bases; unmatched bases: 7. Germline V lookup: CDR1 SQVTM, CDR2 ANQGSEA. The CDR3 covers 14 residues.

The gene calls are TRBV7-9 and TRBJ1-1; 7 bases are shared with TRBD1. Per the germline V gene, CDR1 is SEHNR and CDR2 is FQNEAQ (reference sequence). CDR3 size: 14 residues. The ends lost 1 base at V and 4 bases at J; junction bases unmatched: 3. The CDR3 DNA sequence: TGTGCCAGCAGCTTAGGCAGGGGGAGCACTGAAGCTTTCTTT. Protein: CASSLGRGSTEAFF.

The rearrangement joins TRBV5-1 to TRBJ2-1; 7 positions agree with TRBD1. The CDR3 is made up of 16 amino acids. The J segment lost 0 bases and the V segment lost 5 bases, leaving 8 bases of the junction unmatched. Germline loops: CDR1 SGHRS, CDR2 YFSETQ. The DNA of the CDR3 is TGCGCCAGCAGATACTCGACAGGGAGCTCCTACAATGAGCAGTTCTTC. This codes for CASRYSTGSSYNEQFF.

This chain connects TRBV6-1 to TRBJ1-2; D unresolved. CDR1 MNHNS and CDR2 SASEGT come from the germline V gene. The CDR3 contains 12 residues. Trimming cost V 11 bases and J 5 bases, with 15 bases left between them. CDR3 DNA: TGTGCCCGCCAACCGGATATTTATGGCTACACCTTC. Protein: CARQPDIYGYTF.

The V call is TRBV27, the J call TRBJ1-1; 11 nucleotides agree with TRBD1. The trim removed 2 bases at V and 4 bases at J, leaving 3 bases unmatched. The CDR3 contains 15 residues. Germline V CDR1 and CDR2: MNHEY, SMNVEV (reference sequence). In DNA, the CDR3 is TGTGCCAGCAGTTTAGGACAGGGGGCGGGCACTGAAGCTTTCTTT. Translating it yields CASSLGQGAGTEAFF.

The J gene is TRBJ2-3, the V gene TRBV6-6, with 7 bases matching TRBD2. After removal of 0 bases from V and 5 bases from J, the junction contained 5 bases not matched to a gene. CDR1 and CDR2 from the germline V gene are MNHNY and SVGAGI (reference sequence). The CDR3 loop spans 15 amino acids. CDR3 nucleotides: TGTGCCAGCAGTTACTCGGGGGGGGTCCTAGATACGCAGTATTTT. As protein: CASSYSGGVLDTQYF.

The chain carries TRBV6-6 and TRBJ1-2; D perhaps matches TRBD1 (6 bases). This CDR3 has 14 amino acids. The V end lost 5 bases, the J end lost 6 bases, and 16 bases lay between the germline ends. The germline CDR1 and CDR2 sequences are MNHNY and SVGAGI (reference sequence). The DNA for the CDR3 is TGTGCCAGCAGTGCGCGGACAGAGGGTCATGGCTACACCTTC. Its translation is CASSARTEGHGYTF.

The chain uses TRBV5-8 and TRBJ2-5, with 7 bases lining up with TRBD1. The V gene's germline CDR1 is SGHTS and CDR2 YDEGEE. With V trimmed by 4 bases and J by 5 bases, 11 bases remained unmatched. This CDR3 spans 15 amino acids. CDR3: CASSPRGGAWETQYF. The CDR3 nucleotides read TGTGCCAGCAGCCCACGAGGGGGCGCGTGGGAGACCCAGTACTTC.

The chain has TRBV7-2 and TRBJ2-5; perhaps TRBD1 as D (5 bases). V lost 1 base to trimming and J lost 4 bases, with 13 bases between them. The length of the CDR3 is 15 residues. Per the germline V gene, CDR1 is SGHTA and CDR2 is FQGNSA. The CDR3: CASSLEGARIETQYF. The CDR3 region has the DNA TGTGCCAGCAGCTTAGAAGGGGCGCGGATAGAGACCCAGTACTTC.

CDR3 DNA sequence: TGTGCCAGCAGTGAACTCGGTAGCAATCAGCCCCAGCATTTT. Protein sequence: CASSELGSNQPQHF. The V call is TRBV6-1, the J call TRBJ1-5; D not resolved. Trimming stripped 2 bases from V and 0 bases from J, with 5 bases between. Germline V gene sequence: CDR1 MNHNS, CDR2 SASEGT. The CDR3 covers 14 residues.

The chain joins TRBV5-1 to TRBJ2-5; no reliable D call. Germline CDR1 and CDR2: SGHRS and YFSETQ. V lost 0 bases, J lost 1 base, and 7 bases lay in between. The CDR3 runs 14 residues. The CDR3 bases are TGCGCCAGCAGCTTGGGCACGGCCCAAGAGACCCAGTACTTC. Amino acid sequence: CASSLGTAQETQYF.

The CDR3 DNA follows: TGTGCCAGCAGTGAAGCGGGACAGGGGGTGGGAGAAAAACTGTTTTTT. It is translated as CASSEAGQGVGEKLFF. The genes are TRBV6-1 and TRBJ1-4; 11 nucleotides match TRBD1. The CDR3 length is 16 residues. CDR1 MNHNS and CDR2 SASEGT come from the germline V gene. V shed 0 bases and J 8 bases; nucleotides not matched to a gene: 5.

The V call is TRBV6-6, the J call TRBJ1-1; the match to TRBD1 covers 10 bases. The CDR3 runs 15 residues. From germline, CDR1 is MNHNY and CDR2 SVGAGI (reference sequence). J was trimmed by 1 base and V by 4 bases; bases with no gene match: 3. The CDR3, as DNA: TGTGCCAGCAGTTGGACAGGGGGGTCGAACACTGAAGCTTTCTTT. This encodes CASSWTGGSNTEAFF.

The chain is built from TRBV13 and TRBJ2-1; 8 nucleotides agree with TRBD2. Trimming removed 4 bases from V and 9 bases from J; junction bases left unmatched: 2. The CDR3 sequence is 12 residues long. Germline CDR1 and CDR2: PRHDT and FYEKMQ (reference sequence). This CDR3 is CASSSGLAEQFF. CDR3 sequence (DNA): TGTGCCAGCAGCTCCGGACTAGCTGAGCAGTTCTTC. The full variable domain, its missing parts supplied by reference TRBV13 and TRBJ2-1, is AAGVIQSPRHLIKEKRETATLKCYPIPRHDTVYWYQQGPGQDPQFLISFYEKMQSDKGSIPDRFSAQQFSDYHSELNMSSLELGDSALYFCASSSGLAEQFFGPGTRLTVL.

J is TRBJ2-1 and V is TRBV4-3; D is possibly TRBD1 (6 bases). This CDR3 is built from 17 residues. The V gene lost 6 bases and the J gene lost 0 bases, with 18 bases spanning the gap. Germline-derived CDR1 and CDR2 are LGHNA and YSLEER. The CDR3 protein is CASSHPQGKSSYNEQFF. As DNA, the CDR3 is TGCGCCAGCAGTCACCCACAGGGAAAGAGCTCCTACAATGAGCAGTTCTTC.

The rearrangement uses TRBV7-8 and TRBJ1-2; no firm D call. This CDR3 contains 17 residues. CDR1 and CDR2 from the germline V gene are SGHVS and FQNEAQ. V lost 2 bases and J 1 base, leaving 17 bases between the germline ends. The CDR3 protein is CASSLSVNRDVNYGYTF. The CDR3 nucleotides are TGTGCCAGCAGCTTAAGCGTTAACAGAGATGTTAACTATGGCTACACCTTC.

This chain connects TRBV19 to TRBJ2-2; D is unresolved. The V gene lost 6 bases and the J gene lost 0 bases, with 14 bases spanning the gap. Germline V lookup: CDR1 LNHDA, CDR2 SQIVND (reference sequence). The CDR3 consists of 16 residues. The CDR3 DNA is TGTGCCAGTAGCTACATGACATATTCGAACACCGGGGAGCTGTTTTTT. Residues: CASSYMTYSNTGELFF. Supplemented by reference TRBV19 and TRBJ2-2, the full variable domain reads DGGITQSPKYLFRKEGQNVTLSCEQNLNHDAMYWYRQDPGQGLRLIYYSQIVNDFQKGDIAEGYSVSREKKESFPLTVTSAQKNPTAFYLCASSYMTYSNTGELFFGEGSRLTVL.

The table lists this clone with a count of one. This chain connects TRBV19 to TRBJ1-1; D is ambiguous. The germline V gene has CDR1 LNHDA and CDR2 SQIVND (reference sequence). The CDR3 length is 13 residues. The V gene lost 1 base and the J gene lost 6 bases, with 9 bases spanning the gap. The CDR3 DNA reads TGTGCCAGTAGTATAGGTGCAGTCGCTGAAGCTTTCTTT. Amino acid sequence: CASSIGAVAEAFF. The whole variable domain, remainder taken from reference TRBV19 and TRBJ1-1, is DGGITQSPKYLFRKEGQNVTLSCEQNLNHDAMYWYRQDPGQGLRLIYYSQIVNDFQKGDIAEGYSVSREKKESFPLTVTSAQKNPTAFYLCASSIGAVAEAFFGQGTRLTVV.

The chain carries TRBV10-3 and TRBJ2-3; tentatively, D is TRBD1 or TRBD2 (5 bases each). Between the trimmed V and J ends, which lost 4 bases and 6 bases, there was a span of 14 bases. The CDR3 runs 14 residues. Germline V gene data show CDR1 as ENHRY and CDR2 as SYGVKD. In DNA, the CDR3 is TGTGCCATCAGTGGGAGGACACCCCCCGATACGCAGTATTTT. Its translation is CAISGRTPPDTQYF.

The genes are TRBV5-5 and TRBJ2-1; D is tentatively TRBD1 or TRBD2 (5 bases each). In germline, CDR1 is SGHKS, CDR2 YYEKEE (reference sequence). V dropped 1 base and J dropped 12 bases, with 20 bases sitting between them. The CDR3 is 15 residues long. Here the CDR3 DNA reads TGTGCCAGCAGCTTGAGTCCCGGGACCGCAATTGGGCAGTTCTTC. The encoded protein is CASSLSPGTAIGQFF. Together with reference TRBV5-5 and TRBJ2-1, the CDR3 gives the full variable domain: DAGVTQSPTHLIKTRGQQVTLRCSPISGHKSVSWYQQVLGQGPQFIFQYYEKEERGRGNFPDRFSARQFPNYSSELNVNALLLGDSALYLCASSLSPGTAIGQFFGPGTRLTVL.

This clone appeared once. The chain carries TRBV19 and TRBJ2-3; 8 bases agree with TRBD1. V shed 8 bases and J 4 bases; nucleotides not matched to a gene: 5. From germline, CDR1 is LNHDA and CDR2 SQIVND (reference sequence). CDR3 length: 13 amino acids. The CDR3 protein is CASARQGPDTQYF. The CDR3, as DNA: TGTGCCAGTGCCCGACAGGGGCCAGATACGCAGTATTTT.

This chain uses TRBV2 with TRBJ2-5; 11 nucleotides line up with TRBD2. Trimming removed 5 bases from V and 3 bases from J; junction bases left unmatched: 5. The CDR3 length is 15 residues. Looked up from germline, CDR1 is SNHLY and CDR2 is FYNNEI. CDR3 nucleotide sequence: TGTGCCAGCAGTTATAGCGGGGGGGCCGAAGAGACCCAGTACTTC. Translation gives CASSYSGGAEETQYF.

This chain links TRBV27 with TRBJ2-1; 10 bases match TRBD2. The CDR3 is made up of 15 amino acids. J lost 0 bases, V lost 4 bases, and 0 bases had no gene match. Germline V gene sequence: CDR1 MNHEY, CDR2 SMNVEV (reference sequence). The CDR3 is CASSSSGSSYNEQFF. DNA of the CDR3: TGTGCCAGCAGTTCTAGCGGGAGCTCCTACAATGAGCAGTTCTTC.